This T cell receptor beta chain comes out of a study of T cell changes during pregnancy in multiple sclerosis. Here immunoSEQ multiplex PCR was the method, and the copy in TCRdb shows in-frame clones only, minus some. The data show fewer than 100,000 clones, around 89% seen once. The CDR3 extends over 15 amino acids. In germline, CDR1 is SGHRS, CDR2 YFSETQ. The V gene end was trimmed by 4 bases and the J gene end by 5 bases; junction bases not matched to a gene: 9. V gene TRBV5-1 combines with J gene TRBJ2-1, with TRBD1 identical over 7 bases. The clonotype was recovered from a female donor with multiple sclerosis, enrolled in a pregnancy study. Here the sequenced sample was peripheral blood, taken before pregnancy. The CDR3, as DNA: TGCGCCAGCAGCCTGGGACAGTCCATCCACAATGAGCAGTTCTTC. Translating it yields CASSLGQSIHNEQFF.